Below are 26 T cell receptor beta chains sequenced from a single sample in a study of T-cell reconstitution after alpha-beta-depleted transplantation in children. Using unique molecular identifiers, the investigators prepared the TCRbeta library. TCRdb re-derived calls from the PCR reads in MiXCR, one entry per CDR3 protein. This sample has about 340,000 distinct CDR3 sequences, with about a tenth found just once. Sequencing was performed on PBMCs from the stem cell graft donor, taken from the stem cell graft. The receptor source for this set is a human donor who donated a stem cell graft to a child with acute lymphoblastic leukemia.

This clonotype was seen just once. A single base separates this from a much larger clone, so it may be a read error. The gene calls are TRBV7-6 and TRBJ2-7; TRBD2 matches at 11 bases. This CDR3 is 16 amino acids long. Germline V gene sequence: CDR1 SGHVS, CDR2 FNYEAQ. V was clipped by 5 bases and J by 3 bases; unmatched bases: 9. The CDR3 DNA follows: TGTGCCAGCAGCAATGGGACTAGCGGACAATTCTACGAGCAGTACTTC. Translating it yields CASSNGTSGQFYEQYF.

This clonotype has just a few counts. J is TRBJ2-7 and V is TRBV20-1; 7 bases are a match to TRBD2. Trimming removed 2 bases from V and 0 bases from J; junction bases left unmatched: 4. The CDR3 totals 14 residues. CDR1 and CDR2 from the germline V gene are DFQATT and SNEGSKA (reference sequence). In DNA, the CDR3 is TGCAGTGCTAGAAGGGGCGGGAGCTCCTACGAGCAGTACTTC. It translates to CSARRGGSSYEQYF.

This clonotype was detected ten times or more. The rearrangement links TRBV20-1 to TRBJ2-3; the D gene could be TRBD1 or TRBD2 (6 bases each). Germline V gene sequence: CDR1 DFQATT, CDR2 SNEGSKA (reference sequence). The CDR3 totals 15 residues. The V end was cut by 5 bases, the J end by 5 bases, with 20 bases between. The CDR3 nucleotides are TGCAGTGCTGAGGGGGGCGGGAAAGGGGTAGATACGCAGTATTTT. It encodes CSAEGGGKGVDTQYF.

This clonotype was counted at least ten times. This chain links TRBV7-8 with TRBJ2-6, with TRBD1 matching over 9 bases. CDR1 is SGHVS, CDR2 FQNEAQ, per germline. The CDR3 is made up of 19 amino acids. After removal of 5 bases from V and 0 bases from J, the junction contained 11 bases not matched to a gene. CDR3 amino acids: CASSPIAGQGYSGANVLTF. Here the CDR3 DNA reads TGTGCCAGCAGCCCGATAGCTGGACAGGGGTACTCTGGGGCCAACGTCCTGACTTTC.

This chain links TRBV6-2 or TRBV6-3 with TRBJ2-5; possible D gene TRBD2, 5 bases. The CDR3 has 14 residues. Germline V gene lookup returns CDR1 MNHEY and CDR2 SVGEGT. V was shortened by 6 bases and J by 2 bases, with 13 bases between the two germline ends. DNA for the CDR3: TGTGCCAGCAGCCGGGGTGGCGGACAAGAGACCCAGTACTTC. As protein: CASSRGGGQETQYF.

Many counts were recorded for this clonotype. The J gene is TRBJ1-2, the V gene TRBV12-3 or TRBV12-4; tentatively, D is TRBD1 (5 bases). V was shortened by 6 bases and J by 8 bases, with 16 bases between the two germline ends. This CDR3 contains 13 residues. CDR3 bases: TGTGCCAGCAGCCACGACAGTTTGAGAGGCTACACCTTC. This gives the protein CASSHDSLRGYTF.

The CDR3 is CASSLWDAAGELFF. DNA for the CDR3: TGTGCCAGCAGCTTATGGGATGCGGCCGGGGAGCTGTTTTTT. The chain links TRBV7-9 to TRBJ2-2; D uncertain. The CDR3 runs to 14 residues. V lost 2 bases and J 6 bases, leaving 10 bases between the germline ends. Germline lookup yields CDR1 SEHNR and CDR2 FQNEAQ (reference sequence).

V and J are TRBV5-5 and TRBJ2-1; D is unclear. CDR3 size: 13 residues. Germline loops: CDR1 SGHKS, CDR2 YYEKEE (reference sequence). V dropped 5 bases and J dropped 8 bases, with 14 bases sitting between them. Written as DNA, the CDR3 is TGTGCCAGCAGGCCCCAGACTGGGGATGAGCAGTTCTTC. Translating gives CASRPQTGDEQFF. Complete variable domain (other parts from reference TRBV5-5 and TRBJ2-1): DAGVTQSPTHLIKTRGQQVTLRCSPISGHKSVSWYQQVLGQGPQFIFQYYEKEERGRGNFPDRFSARQFPNYSSELNVNALLLGDSALYLCASRPQTGDEQFFGPGTRLTVL.

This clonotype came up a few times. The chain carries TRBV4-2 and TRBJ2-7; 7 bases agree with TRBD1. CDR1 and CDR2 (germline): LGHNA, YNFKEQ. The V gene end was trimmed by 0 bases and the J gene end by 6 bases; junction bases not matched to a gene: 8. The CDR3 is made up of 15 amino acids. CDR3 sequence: CASSQDLDRAGEQYF. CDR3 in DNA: TGTGCCAGCAGCCAAGATCTCGACAGGGCCGGCGAGCAGTACTTC.

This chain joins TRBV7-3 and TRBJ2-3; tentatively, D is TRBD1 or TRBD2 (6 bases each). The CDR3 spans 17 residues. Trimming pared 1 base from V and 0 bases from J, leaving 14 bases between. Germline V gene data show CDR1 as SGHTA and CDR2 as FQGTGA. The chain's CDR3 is CASSLRGAGVSTDTQYF. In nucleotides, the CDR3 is TGTGCCAGCAGCTTAAGGGGGGCTGGCGTCAGCACAGATACGCAGTATTTT. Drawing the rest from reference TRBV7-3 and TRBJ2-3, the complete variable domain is GAGVSQTPSNKVTEKGKYVELRCDPISGHTALYWYRQSLGQGPEFLIYFQGTGAADDSGLPNDRFFAVRPEGSVSTLKIQRTERGDSAVYLCASSLRGAGVSTDTQYFGPGTRLTVL.

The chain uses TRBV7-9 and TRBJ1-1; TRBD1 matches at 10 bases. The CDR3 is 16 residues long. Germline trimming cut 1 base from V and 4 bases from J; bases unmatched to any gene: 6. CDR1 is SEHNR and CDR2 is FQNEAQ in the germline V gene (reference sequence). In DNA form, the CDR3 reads TGTGCCAGCAGCTTAGAGGTCGGACAGGGGGGCACTGAAGCTTTCTTT. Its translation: CASSLEVGQGGTEAFF.

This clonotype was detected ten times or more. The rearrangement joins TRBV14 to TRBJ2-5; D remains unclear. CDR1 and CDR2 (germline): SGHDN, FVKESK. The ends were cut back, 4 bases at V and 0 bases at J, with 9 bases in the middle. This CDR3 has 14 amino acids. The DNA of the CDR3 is TGTGCCAGCAGCCCAACAGAGTACCAAGAGACCCAGTACTTC. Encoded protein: CASSPTEYQETQYF. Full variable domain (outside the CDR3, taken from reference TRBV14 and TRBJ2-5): EAGVTQFPSHSVIEKGQTVTLRCDPISGHDNLYWYRRVMGKEIKFLLHFVKESKQDESGMPNNRFLAERTGGTYSTLKVQPAELEDSGVYFCASSPTEYQETQYFGPGTRLLVL.

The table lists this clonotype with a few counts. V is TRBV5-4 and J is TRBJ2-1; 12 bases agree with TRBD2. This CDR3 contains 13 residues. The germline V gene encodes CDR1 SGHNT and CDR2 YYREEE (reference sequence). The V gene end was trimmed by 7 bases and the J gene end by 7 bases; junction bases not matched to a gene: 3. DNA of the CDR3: TGTGCCAGCCCAGGACTAGCGGGGAATGAGCAGTTCTTC. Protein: CASPGLAGNEQFF.

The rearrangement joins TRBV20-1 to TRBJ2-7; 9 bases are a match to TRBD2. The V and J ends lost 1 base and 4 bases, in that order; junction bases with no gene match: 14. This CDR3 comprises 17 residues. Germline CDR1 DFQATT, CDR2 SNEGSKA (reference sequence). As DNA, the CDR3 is TGCAGTGCTAGAGTCGGGTCTAGCGGGATGATCTTTTACGAGCAGTACTTC. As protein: CSARVGSSGMIFYEQYF.

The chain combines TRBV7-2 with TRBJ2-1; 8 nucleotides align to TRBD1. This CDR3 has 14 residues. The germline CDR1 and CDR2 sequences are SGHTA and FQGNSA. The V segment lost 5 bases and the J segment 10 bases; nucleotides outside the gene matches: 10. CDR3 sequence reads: CASSPWTGIIEQFF. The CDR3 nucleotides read TGTGCCAGCAGCCCCTGGACAGGGATAATCGAGCAGTTCTTC.

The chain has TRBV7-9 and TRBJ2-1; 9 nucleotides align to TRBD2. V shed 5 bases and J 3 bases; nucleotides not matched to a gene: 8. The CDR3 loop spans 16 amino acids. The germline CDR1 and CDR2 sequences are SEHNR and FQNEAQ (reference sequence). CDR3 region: CASSIGSGSHYNEQFF. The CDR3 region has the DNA TGTGCCAGCAGCATCGGTAGCGGGAGTCACTACAATGAGCAGTTCTTC.

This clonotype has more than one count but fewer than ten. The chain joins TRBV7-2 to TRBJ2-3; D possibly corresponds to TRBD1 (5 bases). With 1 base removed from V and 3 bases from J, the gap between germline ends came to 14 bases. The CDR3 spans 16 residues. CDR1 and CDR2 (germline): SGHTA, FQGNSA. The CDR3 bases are TGTGCCAGCAGCTTAGTGGGTGGGGCGCGAACAGATACGCAGTATTTT. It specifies CASSLVGGARTDTQYF. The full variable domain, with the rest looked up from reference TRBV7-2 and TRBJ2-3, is GAGVSQSPSNKVTEKGKDVELRCDPISGHTALYWYRQSLGQGLEFLIYFQGNSAPDKSGLPSDRFSAERTGGSVSTLTIQRTQQEDSAVYLCASSLVGGARTDTQYFGPGTRLTVL.

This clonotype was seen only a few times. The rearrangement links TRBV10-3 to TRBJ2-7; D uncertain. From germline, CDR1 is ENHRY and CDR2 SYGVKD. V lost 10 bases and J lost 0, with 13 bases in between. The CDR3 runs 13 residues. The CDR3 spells CATSPDDSYEQYF. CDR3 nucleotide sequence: TGTGCCACCTCACCGGACGACTCCTACGAGCAGTACTTC.

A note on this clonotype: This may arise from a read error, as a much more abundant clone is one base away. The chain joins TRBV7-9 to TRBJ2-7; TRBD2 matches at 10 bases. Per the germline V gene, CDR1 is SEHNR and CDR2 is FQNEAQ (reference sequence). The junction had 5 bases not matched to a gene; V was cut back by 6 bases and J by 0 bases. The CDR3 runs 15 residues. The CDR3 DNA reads TGTGCCAGCAGTCCTACTAGCGGGGACTCCTACGAGCAGTACTTC. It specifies CASSPTSGDSYEQYF.

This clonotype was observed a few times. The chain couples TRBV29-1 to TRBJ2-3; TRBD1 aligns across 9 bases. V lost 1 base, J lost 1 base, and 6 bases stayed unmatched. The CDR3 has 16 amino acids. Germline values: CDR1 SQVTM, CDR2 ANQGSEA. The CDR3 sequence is CSVEGTGVSRTDTQYF. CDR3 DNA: TGCAGCGTTGAAGGGACAGGGGTTTCTCGCACAGATACGCAGTATTTT.

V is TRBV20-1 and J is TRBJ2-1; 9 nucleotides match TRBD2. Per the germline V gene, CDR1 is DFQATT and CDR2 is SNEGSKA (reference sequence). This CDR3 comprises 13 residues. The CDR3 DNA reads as TGCAGCATCGACGGGACTAGCAGCGATGAGCAGTTCTTC. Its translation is CSIDGTSSDEQFF.

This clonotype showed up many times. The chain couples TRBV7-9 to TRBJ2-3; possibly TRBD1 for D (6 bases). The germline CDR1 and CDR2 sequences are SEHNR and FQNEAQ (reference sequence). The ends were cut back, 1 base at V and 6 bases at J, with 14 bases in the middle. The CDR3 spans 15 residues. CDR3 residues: CASSLEQGVVDTQYF. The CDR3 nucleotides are TGTGCCAGCAGCTTAGAACAGGGCGTTGTGGATACGCAGTATTTT.

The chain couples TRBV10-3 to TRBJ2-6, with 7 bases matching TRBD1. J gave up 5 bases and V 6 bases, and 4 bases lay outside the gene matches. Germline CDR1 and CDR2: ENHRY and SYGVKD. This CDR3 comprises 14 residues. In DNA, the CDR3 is TGTGCCATCAGGCCGGGACAGAGGGCCAACGTCCTGACTTTC. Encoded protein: CAIRPGQRANVLTF.

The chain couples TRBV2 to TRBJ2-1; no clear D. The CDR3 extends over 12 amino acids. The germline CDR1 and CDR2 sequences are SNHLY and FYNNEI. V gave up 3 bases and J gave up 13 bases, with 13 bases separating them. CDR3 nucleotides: TGTGCCAGCAGTGATCAAGGGTATAAACAGTTCTTC. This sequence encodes CASSDQGYKQFF.

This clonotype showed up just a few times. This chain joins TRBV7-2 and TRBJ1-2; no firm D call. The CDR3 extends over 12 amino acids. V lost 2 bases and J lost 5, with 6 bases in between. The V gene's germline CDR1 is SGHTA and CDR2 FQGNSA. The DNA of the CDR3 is TGTGCCAGCAGCTTATTATCATATGGCTACACCTTC. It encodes CASSLLSYGYTF.

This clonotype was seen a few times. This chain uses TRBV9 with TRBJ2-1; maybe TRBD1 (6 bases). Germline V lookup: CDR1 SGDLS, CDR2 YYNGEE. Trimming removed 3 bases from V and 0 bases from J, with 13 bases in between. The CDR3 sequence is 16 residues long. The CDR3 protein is CASSATGFSSYNEQFF. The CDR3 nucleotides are TGTGCCAGCAGCGCTACAGGGTTTAGCTCCTACAATGAGCAGTTCTTC.